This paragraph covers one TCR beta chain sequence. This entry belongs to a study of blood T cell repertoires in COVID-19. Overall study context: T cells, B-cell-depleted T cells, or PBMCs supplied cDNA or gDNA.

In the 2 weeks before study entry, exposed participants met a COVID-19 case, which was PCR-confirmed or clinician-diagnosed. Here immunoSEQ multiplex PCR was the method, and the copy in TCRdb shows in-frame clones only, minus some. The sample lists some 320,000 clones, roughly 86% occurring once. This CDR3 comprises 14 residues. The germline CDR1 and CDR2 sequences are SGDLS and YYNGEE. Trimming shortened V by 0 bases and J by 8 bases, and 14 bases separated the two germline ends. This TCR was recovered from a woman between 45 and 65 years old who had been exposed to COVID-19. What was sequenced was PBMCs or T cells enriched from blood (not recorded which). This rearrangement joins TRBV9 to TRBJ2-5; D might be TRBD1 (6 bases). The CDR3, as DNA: TGTGCCAGCAGCGTAGAACAGGGAGTTTCCACCCAGTACTTC. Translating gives CASSVEQGVSTQYF. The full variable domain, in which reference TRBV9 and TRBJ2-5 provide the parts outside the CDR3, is DSGVTQTPKHLITATGQRVTLRCSPRSGDLSVYWYQQSLDQGLQFLIQYYNGEERAKGNILERFSAQQFPDLHSELNLSSLELGDSALYFCASSVEQGVSTQYFGPGTRLLVL.